These T cell receptor beta chains were read from a single sample in a study of OX40 agonist ivuxolimab in advanced cancers. The data were produced by immunoSEQ multiplex PCR, yet TCRdb's version contains in-frame clones alone and is incomplete. The sample lists about 50,000 clones; 90% to 95% were seen once. Source: CD4+ or CD8+ T cells sorted from blood, taken in a trial of the OX40 agonist ivuxolimab. The receptors shown here come from an adult with an advanced solid tumor such as melanoma, head and neck, liver or kidney cancer. Each CDR3 is given with its conserved first and last residue. D genes are given only for firm matches.

J: TRBJ2-1
length: 15
V: TRBV7-6
D: .
CDR3: CASSPRLGQLNEQFF

J: TRBJ1-1
length: 13
V: TRBV12-5
D: .
CDR3: CASGLGLNTEAFF

J: TRBJ2-1
length: 13
V: TRBV6-1
D: .
CDR3: CASSDYINNEQFF

J: TRBJ1-1
length: 12
V: TRBV5-6
D: .
CDR3: CASSLGYRAPFF

J: TRBJ2-7
length: 12
V: TRBV10-3
D: .
CDR3: CAISESPSRQYF

J: TRBJ2-1
length: 15
V: TRBV27
D: .
CDR3: CASSPLPPAINEQFF

J: TRBJ1-3
length: 17
V: TRBV7-9
D: TRBD1
CDR3: CASSPTADRGGGNTIYF

J: TRBJ2-3
length: 15
V: TRBV27
D: .
CDR3: CASSLGTSSTDTQYF

J: TRBJ1-1
length: 13
V: TRBV5-4
D: .
CDR3: CASSFRPTWVAFF

J: TRBJ2-7
length: 13
V: TRBV2
D: .
CDR3: CASTLQASYEQYF